Listed below are T cell receptor beta chains from one sample, sequenced in a study of T cell responses to AZD1222 COVID-19 vaccine. Assay used: immunoSEQ multiplex PCR; TCRdb lists only in-frame clones, some missing. The table shows 70,000 to 90,000 clones, with over 85% occurring only once. The specimen was peripheral blood, collected on day 0 of AZD1222 vaccination. Receptors were obtained from an adult in good health. The CDR3 runs from the conserved cysteine through the conserved F or W. D genes are given only for firm matches. The listing skips clone size in some rows; elsewhere it reads once, few, many or a size class.

TRBJ1-3 | 16 | . | . | TRBV19 | CASSRQVRRSGNTIYF | TGTGCCAGTAGTCGACAGGTCAGACGCTCTGGAAACACCATATATTTT
TRBJ2-7 | 13 | . | . | TRBV30 | CAWSVIIGREQYF | TGTGCCTGGAGTGTAATCATTGGACGGGAGCAGTACTTC
TRBJ1-3 | 14 | . | . | TRBV6-5 | CASTPDWSGNTIYF | TGTGCCAGCACCCCTGATTGGTCTGGAAACACCATATATTTT
TRBJ1-3 | 17 | . | . | TRBV3-1/TRBV3-2 | CASSQARSGVSGNTIYF | TGTGCCAGCAGCCAAGCAAGAAGCGGGGTTTCGGGAAACACCATATATTTT
TRBJ1-2 | 12 | . | TRBD1 | TRBV6-5 | CASNTPGQGYTF | TGTGCCAGCAACACTCCCGGACAGGGGTACACCTTC
TRBJ1-1 | 13 | . | . | TRBV19 | CASRSPVGTEAFF | TGTGCCAGTAGATCACCCGTGGGAACTGAAGCTTTCTTT
TRBJ1-4 | 14 | . | . | TRBV2 | CASSAGQGLEKLFF | TGTGCCAGCAGTGCGGGGCAGGGTTTGGAAAAACTGTTTTTT
TRBJ2-5 | 16 | . | TRBD2 | TRBV7-8 | CASSSRTSGSGETQYF | TGTGCCAGCAGCTCTCGGACTAGCGGGAGTGGTGAGACCCAGTACTTC
TRBJ1-5 | 14 | once | . | TRBV30 | CAWSEAGDGQPQHF | TGTGCCTGGAGTGAAGCAGGGGATGGACAGCCCCAGCATTTT
TRBJ1-2 | 14 | . | . | TRBV6-5 | CASTFATQNYGYTF | TGTGCCAGCACGTTTGCGACACAAAACTATGGCTACACCTTC
TRBJ2-2 | 17 | . | TRBD2 | TRBV6-2/TRBV6-3 | CASSYLAGALNTGELFF | TGTGCCAGCAGTTATCTAGCGGGAGCCCTTAACACCGGGGAGCTGTTTTTT
TRBJ1-1 | 12 | . | . | TRBV7-9 | CASSLMDTEAFF | TGTGCCAGCAGCTTAATGGATACTGAAGCTTTCTTT
TRBJ2-5 | 17 | . | TRBD2 | TRBV12-5 | CASGRGLAGGNQETQYF | TGTGCTAGTGGCCGGGGACTAGCGGGGGGCAACCAAGAGACCCAGTACTTC